Sequencing of this T cell receptor beta chain was carried out in a study of molecular identifiers for immune sequencing clone quantification. V dropped 10 bases and J dropped 6; count of bases not matched to a gene: 12. The CDR3 runs to 13 residues. The V gene's germline CDR1 is SGHRS and CDR2 YFSETQ. TCRdb independently ran MiXCR on the PCR reads; one entry per CDR3 protein. This sample yields about 510,000 distinct CDR3 sequences, of which 20% to 25% are seen a single time; 0.65% to 0.95% belongs to the top ten. This clonotype occurred many times. What it binds is unknown. Naive CD8 sequencing libraries were generated from approximately 22,000 to 940,000 sorted cells, with 10%, 30% or 50% RNA as input. Based on a CD8+CD4-CCR7+CD45RA+ profile, naive CD8 T cells were sorted. Study-level findings and limits: A single cell's spiked Jurkat TCR RNA was reportedly detectable among one million naive cells. Clones of above 20 RNA copies carried over 98% of effector molecules; in naive cells they carried under 1%.

Sample: naive CD8+ T cells from blood, with Jurkat cell RNA spiked in. This sample's subset: FACS-sorted CD8+CD4-CCR7+CD45RA+ naive T cells. The receptor was derived from a human donor in good health. Some libraries in this study had Jurkat cell RNA spiked in. This rearrangement joins TRBV5-1 to TRBJ2-7; 8 bases align to TRBD1. The CDR3 DNA is TGCGCCCGCACAGGGACAGGTTCGGGCGAGCAGTACTTC. Its translation is CARTGTGSGEQYF. Together with reference TRBV5-1 and TRBJ2-7, the CDR3 gives the full variable domain: KAGVTQTPRYLIKTRGQQVTLSCSPISGHRSVSWYQQTPGQGLQFLFEYFSETQRNKGNFPGRFSGRQFSNSRSEMNVSTLELGDSALYLCARTGTGSGEQYFGPGTRLTVT.